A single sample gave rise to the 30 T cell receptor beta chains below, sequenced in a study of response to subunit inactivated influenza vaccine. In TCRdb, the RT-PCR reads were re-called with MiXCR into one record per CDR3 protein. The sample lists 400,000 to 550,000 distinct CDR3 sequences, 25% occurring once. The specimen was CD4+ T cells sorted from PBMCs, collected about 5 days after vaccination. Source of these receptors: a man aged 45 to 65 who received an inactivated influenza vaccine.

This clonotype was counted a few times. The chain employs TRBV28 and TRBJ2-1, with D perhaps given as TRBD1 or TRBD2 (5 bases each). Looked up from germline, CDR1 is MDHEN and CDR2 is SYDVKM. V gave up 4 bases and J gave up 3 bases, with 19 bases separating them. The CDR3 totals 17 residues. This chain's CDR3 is CASSWDGAGGFYNEQFF. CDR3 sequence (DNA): TGTGCCAGCAGTTGGGATGGGGCAGGCGGGTTCTACAATGAGCAGTTCTTC.

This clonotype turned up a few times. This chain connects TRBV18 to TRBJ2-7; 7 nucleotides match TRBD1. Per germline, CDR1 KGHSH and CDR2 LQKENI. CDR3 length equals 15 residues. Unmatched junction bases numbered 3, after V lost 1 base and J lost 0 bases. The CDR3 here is CASSPQGAGSYEQYF. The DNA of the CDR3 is TGTGCCAGCTCACCACAGGGGGCGGGCTCCTACGAGCAGTACTTC.

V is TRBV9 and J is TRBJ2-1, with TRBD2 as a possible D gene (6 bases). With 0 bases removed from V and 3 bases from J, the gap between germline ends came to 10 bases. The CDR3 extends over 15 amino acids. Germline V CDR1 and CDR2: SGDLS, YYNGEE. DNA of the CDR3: TGTGCCAGCAGCGTAGGTAGCGGCCGCTACAATGAGCAGTTCTTC. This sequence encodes CASSVGSGRYNEQFF.

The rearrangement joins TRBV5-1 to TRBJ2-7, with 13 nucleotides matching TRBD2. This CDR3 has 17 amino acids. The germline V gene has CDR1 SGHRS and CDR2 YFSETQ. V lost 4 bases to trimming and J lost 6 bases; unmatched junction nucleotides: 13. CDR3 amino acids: CASSLETGLAGVVEQYF. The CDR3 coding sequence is TGCGCCAGCAGCCTAGAAACCGGACTAGCGGGAGTTGTCGAGCAGTACTTC.

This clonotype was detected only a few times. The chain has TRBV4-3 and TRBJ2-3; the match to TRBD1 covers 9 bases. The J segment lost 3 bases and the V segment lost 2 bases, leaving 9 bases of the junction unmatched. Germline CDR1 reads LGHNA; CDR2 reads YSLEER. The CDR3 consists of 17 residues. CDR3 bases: TGCGCCAGCAGCCAACTCCACGGGACAGGGCCGACAGATACGCAGTATTTT. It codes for CASSQLHGTGPTDTQYF.

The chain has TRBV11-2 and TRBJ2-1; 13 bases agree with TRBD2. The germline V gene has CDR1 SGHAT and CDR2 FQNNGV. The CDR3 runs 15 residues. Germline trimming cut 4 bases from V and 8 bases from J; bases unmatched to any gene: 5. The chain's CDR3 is CASSYTSGGADEQFF. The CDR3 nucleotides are TGTGCCAGCAGCTACACTAGCGGGGGGGCTGATGAGCAGTTCTTC.

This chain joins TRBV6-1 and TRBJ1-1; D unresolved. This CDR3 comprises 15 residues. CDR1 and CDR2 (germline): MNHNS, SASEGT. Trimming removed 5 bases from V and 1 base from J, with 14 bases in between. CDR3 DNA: TGTGCCAGCAGTCCCCCCGGTGTAGGGAACACTGAAGCTTTCTTT. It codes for CASSPPGVGNTEAFF.

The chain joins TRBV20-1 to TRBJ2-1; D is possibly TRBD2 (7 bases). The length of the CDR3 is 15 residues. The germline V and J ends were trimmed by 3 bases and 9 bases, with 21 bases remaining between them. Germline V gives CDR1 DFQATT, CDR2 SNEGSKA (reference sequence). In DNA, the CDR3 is TGCAGTGCTAGGTGGGGGGGGCAGGCTAGGATTGAGCAGTTCTTC. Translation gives CSARWGGQARIEQFF.

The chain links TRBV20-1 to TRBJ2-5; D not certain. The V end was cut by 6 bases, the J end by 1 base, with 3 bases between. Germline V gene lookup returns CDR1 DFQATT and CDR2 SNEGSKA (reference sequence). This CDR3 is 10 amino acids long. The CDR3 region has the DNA TGCAGTGCAGTCCAAGAGACCCAGTACTTC. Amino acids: CSAVQETQYF.

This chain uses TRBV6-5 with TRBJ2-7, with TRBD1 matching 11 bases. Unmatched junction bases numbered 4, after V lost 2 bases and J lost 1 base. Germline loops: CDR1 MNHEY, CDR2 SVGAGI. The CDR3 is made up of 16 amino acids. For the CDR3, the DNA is TGTGCCAGCAGTTACGGCGGGACAGGGGGATCCTACGAGCAGTACTTC. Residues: CASSYGGTGGSYEQYF.

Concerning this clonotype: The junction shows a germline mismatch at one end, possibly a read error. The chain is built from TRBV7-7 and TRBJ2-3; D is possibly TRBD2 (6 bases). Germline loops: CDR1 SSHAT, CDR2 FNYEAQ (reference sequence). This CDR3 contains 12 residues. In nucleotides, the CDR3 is TGTGCCAGCAGCTCCGGAGGGGATACGCACTATTTT. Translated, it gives CASSSGGDTHYF. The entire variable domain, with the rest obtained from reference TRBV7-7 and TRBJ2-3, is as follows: GAGVSQSPRYKVTKRGQDVTLRCDPISSHATLYWYQQALGQGPEFLTYFNYEAQPDKSGLPSDRFSAERPEGSISTLTIQRTEQRDSAMYRCASSSGGDTHYFGPGTRLTVL.

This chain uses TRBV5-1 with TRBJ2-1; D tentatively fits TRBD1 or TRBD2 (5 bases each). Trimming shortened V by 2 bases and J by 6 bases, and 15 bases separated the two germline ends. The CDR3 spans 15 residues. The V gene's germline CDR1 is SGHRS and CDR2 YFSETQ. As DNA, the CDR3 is TGCGCCAGCAGCTTAACCTCTGGGGCGGGCAATGAGCAGTTCTTC. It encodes CASSLTSGAGNEQFF.

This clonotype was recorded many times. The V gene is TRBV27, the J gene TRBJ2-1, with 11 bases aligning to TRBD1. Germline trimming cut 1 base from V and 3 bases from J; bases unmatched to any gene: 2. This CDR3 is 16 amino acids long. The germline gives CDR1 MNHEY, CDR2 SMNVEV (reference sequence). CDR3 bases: TGTGCCAGCAGTTTATGGGGGACAGGGGGCTACAATGAGCAGTTCTTC. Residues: CASSLWGTGGYNEQFF.

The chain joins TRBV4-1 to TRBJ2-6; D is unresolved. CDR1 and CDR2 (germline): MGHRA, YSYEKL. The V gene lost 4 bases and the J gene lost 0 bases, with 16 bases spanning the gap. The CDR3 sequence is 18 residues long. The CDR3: CASSRYLPVGSGANVLTF. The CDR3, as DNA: TGCGCCAGCAGCCGGTACCTTCCGGTGGGCTCTGGGGCCAACGTCCTGACTTTC.

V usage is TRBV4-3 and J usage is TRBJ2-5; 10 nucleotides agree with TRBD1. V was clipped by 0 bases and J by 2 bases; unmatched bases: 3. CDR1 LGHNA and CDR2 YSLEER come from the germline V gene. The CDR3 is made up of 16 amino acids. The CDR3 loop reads CASSQDRGQGQETQYF. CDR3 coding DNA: TGCGCCAGCAGCCAAGATCGGGGACAGGGGCAAGAGACCCAGTACTTC.

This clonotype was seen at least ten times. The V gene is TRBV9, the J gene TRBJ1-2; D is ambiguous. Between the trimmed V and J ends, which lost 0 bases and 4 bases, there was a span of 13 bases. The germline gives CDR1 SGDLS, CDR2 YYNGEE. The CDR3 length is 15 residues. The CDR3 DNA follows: TGTGCCAGCAGCGTAGAGGTTACGCTGGCCTATGGCTACACCTTC. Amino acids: CASSVEVTLAYGYTF.

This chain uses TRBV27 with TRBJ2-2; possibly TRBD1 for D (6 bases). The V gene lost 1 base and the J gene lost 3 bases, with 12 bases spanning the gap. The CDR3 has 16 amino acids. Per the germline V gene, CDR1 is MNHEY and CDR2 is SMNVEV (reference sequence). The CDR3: CASSLYRDGDTGELFF. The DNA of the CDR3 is TGTGCCAGCAGTTTATACAGGGACGGCGACACCGGGGAGCTGTTTTTT.

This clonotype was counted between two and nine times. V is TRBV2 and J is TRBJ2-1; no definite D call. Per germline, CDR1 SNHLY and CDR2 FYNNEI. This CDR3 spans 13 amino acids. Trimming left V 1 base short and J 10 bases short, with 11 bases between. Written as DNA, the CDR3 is TGTGCCAGCAGTGAAGGGGGTACCTGGGAGCAGTTCTTC. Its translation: CASSEGGTWEQFF.

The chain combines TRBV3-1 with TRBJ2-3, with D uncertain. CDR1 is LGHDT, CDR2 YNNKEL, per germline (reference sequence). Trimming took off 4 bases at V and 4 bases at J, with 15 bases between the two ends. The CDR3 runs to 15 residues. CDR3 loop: CASSPSSPDPDTQYF. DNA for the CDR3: TGTGCCAGCAGCCCATCCTCGCCGGACCCAGATACGCAGTATTTT.

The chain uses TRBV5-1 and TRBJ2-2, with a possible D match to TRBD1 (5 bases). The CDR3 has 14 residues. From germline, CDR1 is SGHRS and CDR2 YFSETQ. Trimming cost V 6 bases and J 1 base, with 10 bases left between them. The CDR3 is CASKITGNTGELFF. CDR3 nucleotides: TGCGCCAGCAAGATAACAGGGAACACCGGGGAGCTGTTTTTT.

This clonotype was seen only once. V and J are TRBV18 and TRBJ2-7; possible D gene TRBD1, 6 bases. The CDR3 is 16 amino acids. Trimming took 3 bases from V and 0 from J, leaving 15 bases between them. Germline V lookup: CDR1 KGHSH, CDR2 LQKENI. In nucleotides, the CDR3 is TGTGCCAGCTCACCCCCCAACCAGGGGACCTCCTACGAGCAGTACTTC. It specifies CASSPPNQGTSYEQYF.

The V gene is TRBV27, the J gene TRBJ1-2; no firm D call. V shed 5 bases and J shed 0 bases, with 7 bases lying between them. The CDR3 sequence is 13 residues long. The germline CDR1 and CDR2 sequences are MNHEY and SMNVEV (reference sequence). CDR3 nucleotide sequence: TGTGCCAGCAGTCCCAACCCTAACTATGGCTACACCTTC. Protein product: CASSPNPNYGYTF.

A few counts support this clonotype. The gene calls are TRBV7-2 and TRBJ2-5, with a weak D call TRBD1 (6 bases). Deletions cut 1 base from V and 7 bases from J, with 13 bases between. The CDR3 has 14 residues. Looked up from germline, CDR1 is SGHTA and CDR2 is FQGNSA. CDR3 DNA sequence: TGTGCCAGCAGCTTAGACAGGGCATCAGGGACCCAGTACTTC. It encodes CASSLDRASGTQYF. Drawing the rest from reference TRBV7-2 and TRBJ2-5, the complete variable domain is GAGVSQSPSNKVTEKGKDVELRCDPISGHTALYWYRQSLGQGLEFLIYFQGNSAPDKSGLPSDRFSAERTGGSVSTLTIQRTQQEDSAVYLCASSLDRASGTQYFGPGTRLLVL.

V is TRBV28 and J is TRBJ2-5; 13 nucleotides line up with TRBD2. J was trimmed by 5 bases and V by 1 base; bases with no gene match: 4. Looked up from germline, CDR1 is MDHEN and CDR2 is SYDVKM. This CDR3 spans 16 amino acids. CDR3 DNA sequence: TGTGCCAGCAGTTTATTGACTAGCGGGGGGTTGGAGACCCAGTACTTC. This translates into CASSLLTSGGLETQYF.

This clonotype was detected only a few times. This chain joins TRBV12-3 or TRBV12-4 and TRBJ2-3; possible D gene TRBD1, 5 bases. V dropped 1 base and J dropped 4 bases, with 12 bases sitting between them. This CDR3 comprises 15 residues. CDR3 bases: TGTGCCAGCAGTTTAGGCAGGGTTGTTGCAGATACGCAGTATTTT. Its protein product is CASSLGRVVADTQYF.

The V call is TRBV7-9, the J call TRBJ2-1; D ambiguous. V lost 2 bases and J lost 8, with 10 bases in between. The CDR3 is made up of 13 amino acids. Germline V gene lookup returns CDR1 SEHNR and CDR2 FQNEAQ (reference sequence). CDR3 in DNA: TGTGCCAGCAGCTTATTAGGCCGCCATGAGCAGTTCTTC. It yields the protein CASSLLGRHEQFF. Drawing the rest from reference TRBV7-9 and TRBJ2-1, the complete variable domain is DTGVSQNPRHKITKRGQNVTFRCDPISEHNRLYWYRQTLGQGPEFLTYFQNEAQLEKSRLLSDRFSAERPKGSFSTLEIQRTEQGDSAMYLCASSLLGRHEQFFGPGTRLTVL.

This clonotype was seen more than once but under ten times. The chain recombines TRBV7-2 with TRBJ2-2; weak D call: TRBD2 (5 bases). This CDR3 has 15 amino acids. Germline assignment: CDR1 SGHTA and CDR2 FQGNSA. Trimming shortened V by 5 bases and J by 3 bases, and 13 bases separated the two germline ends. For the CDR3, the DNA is TGTGCCAGCAGCCCGCTCCCGGGGTACACCGGGGAGCTGTTTTTT. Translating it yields CASSPLPGYTGELFF.

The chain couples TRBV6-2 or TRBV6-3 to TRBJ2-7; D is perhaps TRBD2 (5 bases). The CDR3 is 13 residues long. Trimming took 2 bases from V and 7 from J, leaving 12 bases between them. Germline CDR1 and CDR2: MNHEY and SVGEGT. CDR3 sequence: CASSYGLFGEQYF. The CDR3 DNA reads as TGTGCCAGCAGTTACGGACTTTTTGGGGAGCAGTACTTC.

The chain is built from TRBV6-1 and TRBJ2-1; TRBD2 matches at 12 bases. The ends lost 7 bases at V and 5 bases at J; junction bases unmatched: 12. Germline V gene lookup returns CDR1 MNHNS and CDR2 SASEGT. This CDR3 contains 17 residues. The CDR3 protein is CASTSSGRALVNNEQFF. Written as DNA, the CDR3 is TGTGCCAGCACATCTAGCGGGAGGGCCTTAGTCAACAATGAGCAGTTCTTC.

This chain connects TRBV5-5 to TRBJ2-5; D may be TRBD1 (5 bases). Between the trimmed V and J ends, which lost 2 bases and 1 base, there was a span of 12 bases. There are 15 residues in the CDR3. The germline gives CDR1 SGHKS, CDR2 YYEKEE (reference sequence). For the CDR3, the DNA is TGTGCCAGCAGCTTAGGGGTGTTTTTCCAAGAGACCCAGTACTTC. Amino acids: CASSLGVFFQETQYF.